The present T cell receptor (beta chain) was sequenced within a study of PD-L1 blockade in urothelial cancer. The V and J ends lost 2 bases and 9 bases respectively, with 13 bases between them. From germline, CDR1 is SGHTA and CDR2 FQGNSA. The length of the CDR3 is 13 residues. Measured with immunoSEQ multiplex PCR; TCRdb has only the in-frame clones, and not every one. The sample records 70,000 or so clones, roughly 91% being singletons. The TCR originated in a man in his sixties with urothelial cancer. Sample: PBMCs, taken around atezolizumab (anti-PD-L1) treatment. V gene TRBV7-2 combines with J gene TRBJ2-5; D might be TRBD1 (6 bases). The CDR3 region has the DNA TGTGCCAGCAGCTTACAAGTGGGGGCGTCCCAGTACTTC. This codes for CASSLQVGASQYF.